These 3 T cell receptor beta chains were sequenced from one sample in a study of blood T cells in healthy people across ages. It was with a sample-barcoded 5' primer and a J-beta primer mix that a second PCR of roughly 7 to 11 cycles was run. TCRdb reanalysed the 5' RACE reads using MiXCR and keeps one entry per CDR3 protein. The sample holds roughly 1,500,000 distinct CDR3 sequences, roughly 40% seen once. Input material: blood. The receptors were gathered from a woman younger than 30 in good health.

The V call is TRBV6-5, the J call TRBJ1-4, with 9 bases matching TRBD1. CDR3 length: 15 amino acids. Losses at the gene ends were 10 bases for V and 8 bases for J; bases not matched to a gene: 14. Germline values: CDR1 MNHEY, CDR2 SVGAGI. The CDR3 spells CATQTRTGGREKLFF. DNA for the CDR3: TGTGCCACCCAGACACGCACAGGGGGCAGGGAAAAACTGTTTTTT.

This clonotype appeared a few times. The chain recombines TRBV7-8 with TRBJ2-2; 7 nucleotides match TRBD2. The germline V gene encodes CDR1 SGHVS and CDR2 FQNEAQ. Germline trimming cut 0 bases from V and 8 bases from J; bases unmatched to any gene: 9. There are 16 residues in the CDR3. CDR3 in DNA: TGTGCCAGCAGCTTAGCAGAAAGCGGGACGTCGGGGGAGCTGTTTTTT. Amino acids: CASSLAESGTSGELFF. Supplemented by reference TRBV7-8 and TRBJ2-2, the full variable domain reads GAGVSQSPRYKVAKRGQDVALRCDPISGHVSLFWYQQALGQGPEFLTYFQNEAQLDKSGLPSDRFFAERPEGSVSTLKIQRTQQEDSAVYLCASSLAESGTSGELFFGEGSRLTVL.

This chain connects TRBV5-1 to TRBJ2-2; no clear D gene. The CDR3 sequence is 13 residues long. The V gene lost 7 bases and the J gene lost 6 bases, with 13 bases spanning the gap. The V gene's germline CDR1 is SGHRS and CDR2 YFSETQ. CDR3 DNA sequence: TGCGCCAGCGCTGAAGGCCGGGCCGGGGAGCTGTTTTTT. This gives the protein CASAEGRAGELFF.